Sequencing of this T cell receptor (beta chain) was carried out in a study of breast tumors, draining lymph nodes, adjacent tissues. Note on this clonotype: Its antigen is unknown.

This CDR3 comprises 14 residues. Trimming stripped 6 bases from V and 0 bases from J, with 11 bases between. The germline V gene encodes CDR1 SQVTM and CDR2 ANQGSEA. Study-level results: Luminal-like breast cancer showed significantly higher tumor–nontumor repertoire similarity than basal-like. Compared with lymph nodes, tumors were less diverse; compared with nontumor tissue, more. That most tumor T cells come from lymph nodes remained unproven.

TCRdb redid the calling of the multiplex PCR reads with MiXCR, one entry per CDR3 protein. The sample consists of some 31,000 distinct CDR3 sequences, approximately 63% of them appearing once. The TCR was taken from a female donor with breast cancer. Some clones in this sample may be carry-over from other donors' samples. The chain carries TRBV29-1 and TRBJ2-2, with D uncertain. Sequencing used breast tumor tissue. The CDR3 loop reads CSVTTFANTGELFF. CDR3 in DNA: TGCAGCGTAACAACCTTTGCGAACACCGGGGAGCTGTTTTTT.